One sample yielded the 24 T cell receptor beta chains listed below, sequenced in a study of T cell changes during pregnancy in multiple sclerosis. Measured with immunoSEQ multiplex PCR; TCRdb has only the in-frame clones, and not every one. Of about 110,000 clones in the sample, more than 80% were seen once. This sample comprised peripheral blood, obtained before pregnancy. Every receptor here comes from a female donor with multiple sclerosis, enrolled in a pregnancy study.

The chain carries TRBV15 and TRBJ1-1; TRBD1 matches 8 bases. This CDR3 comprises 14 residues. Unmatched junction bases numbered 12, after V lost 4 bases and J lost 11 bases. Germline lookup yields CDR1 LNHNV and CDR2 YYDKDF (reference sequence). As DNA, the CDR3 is TGTGCCACCAGCAATCCTAGGACAGGGCCTAGTGCTTTCTTT. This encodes CATSNPRTGPSAFF.

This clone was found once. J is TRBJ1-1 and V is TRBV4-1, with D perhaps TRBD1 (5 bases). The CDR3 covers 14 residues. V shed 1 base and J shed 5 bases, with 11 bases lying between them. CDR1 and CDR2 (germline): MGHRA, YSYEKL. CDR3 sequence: CASSQARVGTEAFF. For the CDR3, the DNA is TGCGCCAGCAGCCAAGCCAGGGTAGGAACTGAAGCTTTCTTT.

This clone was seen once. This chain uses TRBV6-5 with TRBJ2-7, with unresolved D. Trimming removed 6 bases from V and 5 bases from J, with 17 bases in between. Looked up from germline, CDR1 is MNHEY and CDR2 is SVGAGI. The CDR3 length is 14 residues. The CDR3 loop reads CASSPPQDFNEQYF. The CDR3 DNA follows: TGTGCCAGCAGCCCCCCGCAGGATTTTAACGAGCAGTACTTC.

The CDR3 sequence is CASSGRGEHQPQHF. The CDR3 DNA reads as TGTGCCAGCAGTGGCAGGGGGGAACATCAGCCCCAGCATTTT. The genes are TRBV6-1 and TRBJ1-5; TRBD1 aligns across 7 bases. CDR3 length: 14 residues. Germline CDR1 reads MNHNS; CDR2 reads SASEGT. The trim removed 4 bases at V and 5 bases at J, leaving 5 bases unmatched.

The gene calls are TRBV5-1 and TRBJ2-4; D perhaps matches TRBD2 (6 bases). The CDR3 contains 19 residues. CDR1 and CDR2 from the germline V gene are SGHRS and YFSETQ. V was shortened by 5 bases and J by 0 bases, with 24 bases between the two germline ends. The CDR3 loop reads CASRTGLESSLLAKNIQYF. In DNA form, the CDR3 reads TGCGCCAGCAGGACGGGACTCGAGAGCAGCTTATTAGCCAAAAACATTCAGTACTTC.

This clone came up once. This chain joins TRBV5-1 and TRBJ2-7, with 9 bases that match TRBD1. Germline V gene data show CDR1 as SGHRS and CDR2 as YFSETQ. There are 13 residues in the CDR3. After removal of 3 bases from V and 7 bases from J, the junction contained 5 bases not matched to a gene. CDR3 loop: CASSSTDRGEQYF. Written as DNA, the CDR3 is TGCGCCAGCAGCTCTACGGACAGGGGAGAGCAGTACTTC. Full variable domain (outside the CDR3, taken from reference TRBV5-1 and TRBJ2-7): KAGVTQTPRYLIKTRGQQVTLSCSPISGHRSVSWYQQTPGQGLQFLFEYFSETQRNKGNFPGRFSGRQFSNSRSEMNVSTLELGDSALYLCASSSTDRGEQYFGPGTRLTVT.

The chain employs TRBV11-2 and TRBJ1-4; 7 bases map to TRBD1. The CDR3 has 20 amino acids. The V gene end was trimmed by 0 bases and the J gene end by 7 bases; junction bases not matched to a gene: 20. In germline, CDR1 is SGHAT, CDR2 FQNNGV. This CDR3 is CASSLDDLYRGYRGPEKLFF. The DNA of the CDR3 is TGTGCCAGCAGCTTAGATGATTTATATCGAGGTTACAGGGGCCCTGAAAAACTGTTTTTT.

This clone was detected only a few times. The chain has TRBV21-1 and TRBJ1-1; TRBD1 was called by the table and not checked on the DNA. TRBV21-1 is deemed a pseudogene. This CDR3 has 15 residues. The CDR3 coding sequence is TGTGCCAGCAGCAAAGTCTCAGGGCCCAACACTGAAGCTTTCTTT. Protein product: CASSKVSGPNTEAFF.

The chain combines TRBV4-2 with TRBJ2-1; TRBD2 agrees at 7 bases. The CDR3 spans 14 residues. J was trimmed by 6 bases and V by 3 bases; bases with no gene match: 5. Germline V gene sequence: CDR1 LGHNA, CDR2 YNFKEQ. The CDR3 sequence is CASSHLTGGNEQFF. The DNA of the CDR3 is TGTGCCAGCAGCCACCTGACGGGGGGCAATGAGCAGTTCTTC.

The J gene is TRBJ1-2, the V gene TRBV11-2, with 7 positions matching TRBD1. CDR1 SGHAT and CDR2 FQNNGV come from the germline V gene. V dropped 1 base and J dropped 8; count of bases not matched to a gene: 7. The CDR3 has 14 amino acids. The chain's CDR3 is CASSLGLRGQGYTF. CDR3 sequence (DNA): TGTGCCAGCAGCTTAGGATTAAGGGGGCAAGGCTACACCTTC.

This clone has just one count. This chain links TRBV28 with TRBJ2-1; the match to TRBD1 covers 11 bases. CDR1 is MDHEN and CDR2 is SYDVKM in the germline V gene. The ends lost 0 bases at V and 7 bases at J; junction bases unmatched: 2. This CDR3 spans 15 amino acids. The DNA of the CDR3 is TGTGCCAGCAGTTTATGGGGGACAGGGGGTAATGAGCAGTTCTTC. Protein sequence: CASSLWGTGGNEQFF. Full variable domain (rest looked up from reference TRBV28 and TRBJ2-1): DVKVTQSSRYLVKRTGEKVFLECVQDMDHENMFWYRQDPGLGLRLIYFSYDVKMKEKGDIPEGYSVSREKKERFSLILESASTNQTSMYLCASSLWGTGGNEQFFGPGTRLTVL.

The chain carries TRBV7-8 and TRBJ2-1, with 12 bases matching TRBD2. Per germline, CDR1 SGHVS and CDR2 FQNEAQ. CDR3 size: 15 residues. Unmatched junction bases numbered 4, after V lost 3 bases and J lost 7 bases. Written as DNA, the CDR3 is TGTGCCAGCAGCTTCCGACTAGCGGGGGTTAATGAGCAGTTCTTC. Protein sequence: CASSFRLAGVNEQFF.

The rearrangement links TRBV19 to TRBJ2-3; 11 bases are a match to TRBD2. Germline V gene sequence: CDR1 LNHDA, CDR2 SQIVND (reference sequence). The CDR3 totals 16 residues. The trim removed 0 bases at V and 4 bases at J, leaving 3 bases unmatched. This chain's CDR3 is CASSIETSGVADTQYF. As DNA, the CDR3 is TGTGCCAGTAGTATAGAGACTAGCGGGGTTGCAGATACGCAGTATTTT.

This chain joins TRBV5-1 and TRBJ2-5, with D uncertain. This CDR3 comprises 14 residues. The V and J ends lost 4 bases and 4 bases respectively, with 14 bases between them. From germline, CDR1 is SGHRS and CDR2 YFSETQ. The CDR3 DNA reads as TGCGCCAGCAGCCCCTTTAGTGTTCGAGAGACCCAGTACTTC. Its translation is CASSPFSVRETQYF.

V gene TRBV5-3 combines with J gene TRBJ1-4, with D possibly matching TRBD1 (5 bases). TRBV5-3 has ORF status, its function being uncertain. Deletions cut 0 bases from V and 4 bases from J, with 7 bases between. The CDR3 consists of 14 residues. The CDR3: CARSLGQHNEKLFF. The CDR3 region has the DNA TGTGCCAGAAGCTTGGGACAGCATAATGAAAAACTGTTTTTT.

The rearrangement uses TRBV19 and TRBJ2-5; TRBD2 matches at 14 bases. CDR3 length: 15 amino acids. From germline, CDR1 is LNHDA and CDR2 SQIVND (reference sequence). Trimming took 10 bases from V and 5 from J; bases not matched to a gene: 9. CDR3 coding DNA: TGTGCCACCGCAGAAGGGACTAGCGGGAGCGAGACCCAGTACTTC. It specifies CATAEGTSGSETQYF.

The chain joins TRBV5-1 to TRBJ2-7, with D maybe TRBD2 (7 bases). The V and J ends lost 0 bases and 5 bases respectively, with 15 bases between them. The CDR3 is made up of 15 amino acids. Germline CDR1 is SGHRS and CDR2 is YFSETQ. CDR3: CASSLEGGGANEQYF. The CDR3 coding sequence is TGCGCCAGCAGCTTGGAGGGAGGGGGGGCCAACGAGCAGTACTTC.

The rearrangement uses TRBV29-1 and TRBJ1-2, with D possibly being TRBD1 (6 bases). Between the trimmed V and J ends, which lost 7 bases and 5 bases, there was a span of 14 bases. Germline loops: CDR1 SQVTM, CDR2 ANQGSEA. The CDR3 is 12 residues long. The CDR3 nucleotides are TGCAGCGGATCTGGGGGCGAATATGGCTACACCTTC. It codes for CSGSGGEYGYTF.

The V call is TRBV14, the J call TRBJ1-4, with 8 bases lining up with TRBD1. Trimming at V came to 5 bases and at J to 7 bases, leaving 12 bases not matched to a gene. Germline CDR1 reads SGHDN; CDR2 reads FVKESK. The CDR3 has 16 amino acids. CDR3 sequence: CASSSGQGGIREKLFF. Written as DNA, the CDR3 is TGTGCCAGCAGCTCCGGACAGGGAGGTATTCGTGAAAAACTGTTTTTT.

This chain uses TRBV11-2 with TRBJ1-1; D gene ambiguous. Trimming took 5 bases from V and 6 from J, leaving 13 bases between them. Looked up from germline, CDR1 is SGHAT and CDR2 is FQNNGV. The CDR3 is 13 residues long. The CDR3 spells CASSTSTQAEAFF. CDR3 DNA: TGTGCCAGCAGCACCTCTACTCAGGCTGAAGCTTTCTTT.

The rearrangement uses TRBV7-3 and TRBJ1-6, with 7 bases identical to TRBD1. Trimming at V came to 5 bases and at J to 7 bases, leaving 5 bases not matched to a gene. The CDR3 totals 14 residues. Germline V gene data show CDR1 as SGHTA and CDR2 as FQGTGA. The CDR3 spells CASSRGQANSPLHF. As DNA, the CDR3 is TGTGCCAGCAGCAGAGGACAGGCCAATTCACCCCTCCACTTT.

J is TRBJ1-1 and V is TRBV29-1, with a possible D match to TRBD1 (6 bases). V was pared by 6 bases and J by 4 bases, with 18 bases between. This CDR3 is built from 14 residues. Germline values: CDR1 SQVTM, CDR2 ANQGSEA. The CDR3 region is CSVDTRGKGTEAFF. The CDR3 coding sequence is TGCAGCGTAGACACCAGGGGTAAGGGCACTGAAGCTTTCTTT.

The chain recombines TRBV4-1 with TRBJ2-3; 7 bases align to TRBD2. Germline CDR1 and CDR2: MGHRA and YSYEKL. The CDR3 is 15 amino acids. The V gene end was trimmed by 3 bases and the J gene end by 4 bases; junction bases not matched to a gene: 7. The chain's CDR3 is CASSQYGGMADTQYF. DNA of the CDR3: TGCGCCAGCAGCCAGTACGGGGGGATGGCAGATACGCAGTATTTT.

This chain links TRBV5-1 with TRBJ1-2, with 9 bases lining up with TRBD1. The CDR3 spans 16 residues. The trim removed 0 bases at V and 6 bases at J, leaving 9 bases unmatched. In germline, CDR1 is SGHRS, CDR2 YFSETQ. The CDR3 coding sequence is TGCGCCAGCAGCTTGGGAGGGACGGGACAGGGCGATGGCTACACCTTC. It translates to CASSLGGTGQGDGYTF.